This T cell receptor (beta chain) derives from a study of cytomegalovirus exposure and HLA in healthy donors. Deletions cut 4 bases from V and 2 bases from J, with 22 bases between. Germline V gene data show CDR1 as SGDLS and CDR2 as YYNGEE. The CDR3 has 17 residues. The primer mix had 60 Vbeta and 13 Jbeta primers. The assay was immunoSEQ multiplex PCR, and TCRdb's table has in-frame clones only and misses some. The data hold under 200,000 clones, with 86% observed a single time. The specimen was PBMCs. This chain joins TRBV9 and TRBJ2-7; TRBD2 is a possible D gene (5 bases). This TCR was recovered from a woman aged 25-40 years in good health and CMV-seronegative. CDR3 protein: CASSLNPDVPGTYEQYF. The CDR3 DNA reads TGTGCCAGCAGCCTCAACCCCGACGTCCCCGGGACCTACGAGCAGTACTTC.